The 18 T cell receptor beta chains in this list originate from one sample, sequenced in a study of T cell responses to AZD1222 COVID-19 vaccine. The repertoire was sequenced with immunoSEQ multiplex PCR; TCRdb's copy has only in-frame clones and lacks some. This sample has around 140,000 clones, with just under 95% found just once. Here the sequenced sample was peripheral blood, taken after recovery from COVID-19. The receptor set was obtained from an adult who had recovered from COVID-19.

The genes are TRBV3-1 (or the pseudogene TRBV3-2) and TRBJ1-2, with D hard to call. CDR1 is LGHDT and CDR2 is YNNKEL in the germline V gene (reference sequence). This CDR3 region has 14 residues. The V end was cut by 1 base, the J end by 4 bases, with 10 bases between. The CDR3 loop reads CASSQGSAFYGYTF. CDR3 nucleotide sequence: TGTGCCAGCAGCCAAGGATCAGCCTTCTATGGCTACACCTTC.

The CDR3 here is CASSPWDRGYSNQPQHF. DNA for the CDR3: TGTGCCAGCAGTCCGTGGGACCGGGGATATAGCAATCAGCCCCAGCATTTT. V and J are TRBV6-6 and TRBJ1-5, with a tentative D call TRBD1 (5 bases). From germline, CDR1 is MNHNY and CDR2 SVGAGI (reference sequence). The V end lost 5 bases, the J end lost 0 bases, and 17 bases lay between the germline ends. The CDR3 has 17 residues.

This clone was counted once. V is TRBV18 and J is TRBJ1-5; 7 bases align to TRBD1. This CDR3 has 16 amino acids. Trimming at V came to 3 bases and at J to 9 bases, leaving 14 bases not matched to a gene. Per germline, CDR1 KGHSH and CDR2 LQKENI. The CDR3 DNA is TGTGCCAGCTCACCTATGGAGGGACAGCAATCGAGGCCCCAGCATTTT. Residues: CASSPMEGQQSRPQHF.

CDR3 coding DNA: TGTGCCAGCAGTGAAGTTTCCCCCTACTTTGGGCAGCCCCAGCATTTT. This translates into CASSEVSPYFGQPQHF. This chain links TRBV6-1 with TRBJ1-5; D not resolved. V was cut by 1 base and J by 7 bases, with 17 bases left in between. Per germline, CDR1 MNHNS and CDR2 SASEGT. CDR3 length equals 16 residues.

The chain recombines TRBV5-1 with TRBJ2-7; 12 bases map to TRBD2. Germline CDR1 is SGHRS and CDR2 is YFSETQ. The ends lost 2 bases at V and 1 base at J; junction bases unmatched: 4. The CDR3 has 16 amino acids. The CDR3 region is CASSFVGTSGSYEQYF. The CDR3, as DNA: TGCGCCAGCAGCTTTGTCGGGACTAGCGGGTCCTACGAGCAGTACTTC.

This chain uses TRBV12-5 with TRBJ2-2; possibly TRBD1 or TRBD2 for D (5 bases each). The CDR3 spans 13 residues. Trimming removed 5 bases from V and 3 bases from J, with 7 bases in between. Germline lookup yields CDR1 LGHNT and CDR2 FRNRAP. The CDR3 DNA sequence: TGTGCTAGTGGTAGGGACGACACCGGGGAGCTGTTTTTT. Residues: CASGRDDTGELFF.

The chain uses TRBV20-1 and TRBJ1-4; 7 bases are shared with TRBD1. The CDR3 runs 11 residues. Germline CDR1 and CDR2: DFQATT and SNEGSKA (reference sequence). CDR3 DNA sequence: TGCAGCGGGACAGATAATGAAAAACTGTTTTTT. Its protein product is CSGTDNEKLFF.

V is TRBV7-9 and J is TRBJ2-5; D may be TRBD1 (5 bases). This CDR3 contains 15 residues. Germline CDR1 reads SEHNR; CDR2 reads FQNEAQ (reference sequence). The V and J ends lost 3 bases and 2 bases respectively, with 13 bases between them. This chain's CDR3 is CASSFMGQKQETQYF. The DNA for the CDR3 is TGTGCCAGCAGCTTTATGGGGCAGAAGCAAGAGACCCAGTACTTC.

The chain joins TRBV4-1 to TRBJ2-7; the D gene is possibly TRBD1 (6 bases). Germline V gene sequence: CDR1 MGHRA, CDR2 YSYEKL. The V and J ends lost 1 base and 0 bases respectively, with 7 bases between them. The CDR3 runs to 14 residues. The DNA of the CDR3 is TGCGCCAGCAGCCAAGCGGACAGCTCCTACGAGCAGTACTTC. This gives the protein CASSQADSSYEQYF.

The chain uses TRBV28 and TRBJ1-1; no clear D. V lost 8 bases to trimming and J lost 4 bases, with 8 bases between them. This CDR3 is 11 amino acids long. Germline CDR1 MDHEN, CDR2 SYDVKM. CDR3 nucleotide sequence: TGTGCCAGCCATTGGGGCACTGAAGCTTTCTTT. Translation: CASHWGTEAFF.

The chain links TRBV5-1 to TRBJ2-5; D might be TRBD1 (6 bases). Germline V gene lookup returns CDR1 SGHRS and CDR2 YFSETQ. V gave up 4 bases and J gave up 3 bases, with 10 bases separating them. The CDR3 contains 13 residues. The CDR3 region has the DNA TGCGCCAGCAGCCAAGACAGGAAAGAGACCCAGTACTTC. Translation gives CASSQDRKETQYF.

This chain links TRBV28 with TRBJ2-1; 13 bases map to TRBD2. The V gene's germline CDR1 is MDHEN and CDR2 SYDVKM. Unmatched junction bases numbered 9, after V lost 4 bases and J lost 9 bases. The CDR3 length is 16 residues. CDR3 protein: CASSSLAGGPIGEQFF. The CDR3 coding sequence is TGTGCCAGCAGTTCACTAGCGGGAGGGCCGATAGGTGAGCAGTTCTTC.

The rearrangement joins TRBV3-1 (or the pseudogene TRBV3-2) to TRBJ2-1; D not certain. The V and J ends lost 0 bases and 10 bases respectively, with 19 bases between them. Germline assignment: CDR1 LGHDT and CDR2 YNNKEL (reference sequence). This CDR3 comprises 16 residues. This CDR3 is CASSQDPPPKQEEQFF. CDR3 nucleotide sequence: TGTGCCAGCAGCCAAGATCCACCCCCAAAGCAGGAGGAGCAGTTCTTC.

This clone occurred once. The chain links TRBV6-1 to TRBJ1-2; D is undetermined. The CDR3 extends over 13 amino acids. Germline CDR1 is MNHNS and CDR2 is SASEGT. Trimming cost V 2 bases and J 8 bases, with 12 bases left between them. CDR3 DNA sequence: TGTGCCAGCAGTGAATCTGGGTTGGGGGGCTACACCTTC. Translation gives CASSESGLGGYTF.

The chain employs TRBV27 and TRBJ1-1, with unresolved D. The germline CDR1 and CDR2 sequences are MNHEY and SMNVEV (reference sequence). Deletions cut 3 bases from V and 4 bases from J, with 9 bases between. The CDR3 totals 13 residues. For the CDR3, the DNA is TGTGCCAGCAGTTTGGCGGCGGGCACTGAAGCTTTCTTT. It encodes CASSLAAGTEAFF.

This chain joins TRBV25-1 and TRBJ1-1; D is possibly TRBD1 (5 bases). There are 16 residues in the CDR3. CDR1 is MGHDK and CDR2 is SYGVNS in the germline V gene. With 3 bases removed from V and 1 base from J, the gap between germline ends came to 15 bases. This CDR3 reads CASSDATGETNTEAFF. CDR3 nucleotide sequence: TGTGCCAGCAGTGATGCCACGGGGGAAACGAACACTGAAGCTTTCTTT.

J is TRBJ2-1 and V is TRBV27; possibly TRBD2 for D (5 bases). Germline V gene sequence: CDR1 MNHEY, CDR2 SMNVEV (reference sequence). Trimming shortened V by 8 bases and J by 0 bases, and 23 bases separated the two germline ends. The CDR3 has 18 amino acids. The CDR3 bases are TGTGCCAGCTCTCCCGGACTTTGGGTGTCGGACTCCTACAATGAGCAGTTCTTC. The encoded protein is CASSPGLWVSDSYNEQFF.

The gene calls are TRBV27 and TRBJ1-2; D perhaps matches TRBD1 (5 bases). Trimming stripped 4 bases from V and 2 bases from J, with 8 bases between. The germline V gene has CDR1 MNHEY and CDR2 SMNVEV (reference sequence). The CDR3 runs 13 residues. CDR3 nucleotide sequence: TGTGCCAGCAGTTGGACAAAAAACTATGGCTACACCTTC. Translating gives CASSWTKNYGYTF.